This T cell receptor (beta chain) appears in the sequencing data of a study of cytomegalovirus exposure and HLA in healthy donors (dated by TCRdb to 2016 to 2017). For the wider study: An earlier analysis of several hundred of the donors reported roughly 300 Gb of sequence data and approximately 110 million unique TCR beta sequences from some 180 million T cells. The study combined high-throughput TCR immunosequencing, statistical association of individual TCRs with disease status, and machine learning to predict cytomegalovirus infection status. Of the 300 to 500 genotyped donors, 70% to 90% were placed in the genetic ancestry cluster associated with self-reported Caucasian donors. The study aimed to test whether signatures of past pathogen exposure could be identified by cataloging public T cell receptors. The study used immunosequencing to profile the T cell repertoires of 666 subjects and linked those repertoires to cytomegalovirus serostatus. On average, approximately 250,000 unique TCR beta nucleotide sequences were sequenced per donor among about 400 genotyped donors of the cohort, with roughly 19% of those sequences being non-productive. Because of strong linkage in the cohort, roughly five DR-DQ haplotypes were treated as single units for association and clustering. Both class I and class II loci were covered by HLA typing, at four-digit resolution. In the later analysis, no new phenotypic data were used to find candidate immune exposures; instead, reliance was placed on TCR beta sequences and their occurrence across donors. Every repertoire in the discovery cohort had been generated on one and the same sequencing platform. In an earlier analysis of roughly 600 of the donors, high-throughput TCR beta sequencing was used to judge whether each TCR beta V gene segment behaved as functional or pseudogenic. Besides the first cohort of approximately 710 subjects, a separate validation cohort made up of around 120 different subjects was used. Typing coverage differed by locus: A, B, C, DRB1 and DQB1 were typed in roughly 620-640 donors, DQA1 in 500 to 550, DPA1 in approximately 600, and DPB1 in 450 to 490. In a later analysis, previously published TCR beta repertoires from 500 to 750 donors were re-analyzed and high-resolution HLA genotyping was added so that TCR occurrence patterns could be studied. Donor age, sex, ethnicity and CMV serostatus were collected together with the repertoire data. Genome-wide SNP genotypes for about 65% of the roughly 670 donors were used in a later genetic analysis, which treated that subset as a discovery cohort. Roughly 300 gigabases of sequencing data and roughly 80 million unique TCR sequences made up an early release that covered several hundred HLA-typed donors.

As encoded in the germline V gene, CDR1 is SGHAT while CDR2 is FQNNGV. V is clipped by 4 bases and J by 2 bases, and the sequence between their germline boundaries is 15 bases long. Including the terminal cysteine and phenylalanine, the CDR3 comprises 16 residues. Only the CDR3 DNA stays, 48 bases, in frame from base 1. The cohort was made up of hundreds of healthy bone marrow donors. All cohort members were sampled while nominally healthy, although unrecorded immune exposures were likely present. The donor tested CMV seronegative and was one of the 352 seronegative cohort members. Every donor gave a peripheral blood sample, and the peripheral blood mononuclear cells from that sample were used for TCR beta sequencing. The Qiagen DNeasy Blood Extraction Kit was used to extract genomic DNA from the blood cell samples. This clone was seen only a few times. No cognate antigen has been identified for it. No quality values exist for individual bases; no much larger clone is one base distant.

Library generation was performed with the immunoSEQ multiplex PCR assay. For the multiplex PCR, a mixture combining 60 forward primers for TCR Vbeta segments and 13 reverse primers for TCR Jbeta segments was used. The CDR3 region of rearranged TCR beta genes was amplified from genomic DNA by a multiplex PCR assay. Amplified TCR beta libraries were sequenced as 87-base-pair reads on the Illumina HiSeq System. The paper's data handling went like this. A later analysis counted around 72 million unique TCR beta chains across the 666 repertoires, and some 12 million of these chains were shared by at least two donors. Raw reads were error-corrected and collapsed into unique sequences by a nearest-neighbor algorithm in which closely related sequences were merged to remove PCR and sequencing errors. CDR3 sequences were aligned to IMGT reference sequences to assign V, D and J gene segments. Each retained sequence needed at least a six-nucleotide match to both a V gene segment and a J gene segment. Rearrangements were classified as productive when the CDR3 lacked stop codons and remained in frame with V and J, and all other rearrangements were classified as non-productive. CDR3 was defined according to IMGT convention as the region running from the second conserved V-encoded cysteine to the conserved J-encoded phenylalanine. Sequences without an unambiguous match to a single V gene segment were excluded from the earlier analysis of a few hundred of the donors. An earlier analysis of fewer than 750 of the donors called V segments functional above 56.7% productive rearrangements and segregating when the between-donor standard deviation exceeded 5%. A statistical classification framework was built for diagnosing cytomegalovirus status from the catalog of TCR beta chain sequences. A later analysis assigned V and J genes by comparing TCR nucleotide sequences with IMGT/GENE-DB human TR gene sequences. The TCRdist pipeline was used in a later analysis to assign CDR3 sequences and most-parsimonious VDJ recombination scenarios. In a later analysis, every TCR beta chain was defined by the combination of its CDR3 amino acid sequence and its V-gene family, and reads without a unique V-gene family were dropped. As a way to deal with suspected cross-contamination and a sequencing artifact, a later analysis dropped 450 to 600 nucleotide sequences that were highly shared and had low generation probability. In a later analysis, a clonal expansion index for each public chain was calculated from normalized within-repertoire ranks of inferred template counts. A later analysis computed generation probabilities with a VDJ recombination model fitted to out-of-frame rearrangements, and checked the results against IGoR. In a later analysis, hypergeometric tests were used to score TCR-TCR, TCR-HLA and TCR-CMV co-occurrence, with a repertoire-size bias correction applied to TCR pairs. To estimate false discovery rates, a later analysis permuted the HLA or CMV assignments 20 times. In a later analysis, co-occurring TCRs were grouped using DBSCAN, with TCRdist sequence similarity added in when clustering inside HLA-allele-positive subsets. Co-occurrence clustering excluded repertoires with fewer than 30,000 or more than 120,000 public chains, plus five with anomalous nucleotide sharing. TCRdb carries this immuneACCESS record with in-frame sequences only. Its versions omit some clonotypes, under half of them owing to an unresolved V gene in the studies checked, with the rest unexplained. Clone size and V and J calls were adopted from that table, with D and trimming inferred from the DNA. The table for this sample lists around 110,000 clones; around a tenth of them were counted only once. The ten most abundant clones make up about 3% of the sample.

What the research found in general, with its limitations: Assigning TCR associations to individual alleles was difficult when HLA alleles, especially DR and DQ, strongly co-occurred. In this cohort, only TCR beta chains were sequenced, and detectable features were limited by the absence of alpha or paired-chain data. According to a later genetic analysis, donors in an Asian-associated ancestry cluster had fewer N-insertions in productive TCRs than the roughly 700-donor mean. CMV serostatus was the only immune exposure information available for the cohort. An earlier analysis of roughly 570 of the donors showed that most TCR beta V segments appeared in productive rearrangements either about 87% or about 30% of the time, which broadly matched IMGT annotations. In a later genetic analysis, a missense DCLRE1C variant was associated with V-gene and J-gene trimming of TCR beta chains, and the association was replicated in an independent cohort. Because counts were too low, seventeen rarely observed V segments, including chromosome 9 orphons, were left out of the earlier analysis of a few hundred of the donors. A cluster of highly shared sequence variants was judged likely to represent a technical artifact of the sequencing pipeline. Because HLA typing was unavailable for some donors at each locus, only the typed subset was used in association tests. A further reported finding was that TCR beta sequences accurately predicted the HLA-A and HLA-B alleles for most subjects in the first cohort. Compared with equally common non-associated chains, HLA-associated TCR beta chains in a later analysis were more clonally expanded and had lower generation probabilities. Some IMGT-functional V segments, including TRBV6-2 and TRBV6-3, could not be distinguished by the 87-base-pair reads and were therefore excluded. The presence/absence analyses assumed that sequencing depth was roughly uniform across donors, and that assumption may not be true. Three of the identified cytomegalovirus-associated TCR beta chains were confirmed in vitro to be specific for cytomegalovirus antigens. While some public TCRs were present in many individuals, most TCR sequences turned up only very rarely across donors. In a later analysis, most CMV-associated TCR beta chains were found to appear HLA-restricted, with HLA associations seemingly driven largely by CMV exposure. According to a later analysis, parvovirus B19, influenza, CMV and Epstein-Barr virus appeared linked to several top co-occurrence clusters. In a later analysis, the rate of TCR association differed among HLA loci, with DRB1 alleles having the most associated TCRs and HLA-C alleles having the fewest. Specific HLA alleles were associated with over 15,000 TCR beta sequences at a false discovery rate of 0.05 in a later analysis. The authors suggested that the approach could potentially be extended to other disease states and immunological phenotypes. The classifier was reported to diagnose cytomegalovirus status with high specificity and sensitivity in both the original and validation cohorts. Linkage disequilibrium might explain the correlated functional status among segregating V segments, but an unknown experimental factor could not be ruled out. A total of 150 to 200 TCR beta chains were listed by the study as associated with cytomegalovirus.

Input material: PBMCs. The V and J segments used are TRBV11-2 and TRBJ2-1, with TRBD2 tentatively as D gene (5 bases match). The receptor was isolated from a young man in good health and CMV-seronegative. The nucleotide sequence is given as TGTGCCAGCAGCTCCCGGGGTAAACCACCCTACAATGAGCAGTTCTTC. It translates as CASSSRGKPPYNEQFF.